A selection of T cell receptor beta chains follows, all from one sample in a study of T and B cells in COVID-19 patients. MiXCR, run by TCRdb on the multiplex PCR reads, gives a single entry per CDR3 protein. The repertoire holds just over 7,000 distinct CDR3 sequences, with roughly a third as singletons. Sequencing was carried out using blood. These receptors were obtained from a human donor with active COVID-19. CDR3s include the opening cysteine and the closing phenylalanine or tryptophan. D genes are given only for firm matches. Clone size appears in some rows only: once, few, many, or a class for an expanded clone.

TRBV6-1	few	TRBJ1-1	.	TGTGCCAGTACGAATCGCAAAGCTTTCTTT	CASTNRKAFF
TRBV5-5	.	TRBJ1-5	TRBD1	TGTGCCAGCAGCTTGATAGGGGGCTCCTATCAGCCCCAGCATTTT	CASSLIGGSYQPQHF
TRBV6-6	.	TRBJ1-5	.	TGTGCCAGCAGGGGCCTGCTGGAGGGTCAGCCCCAGCATTTT	CASRGLLEGQPQHF
TRBV5-6	few	TRBJ2-1	TRBD2	TGTGCCAGCTTTATTAGCGGGGGGCCAGAGTCCAATGAGCAGTTCTTC	CASFISGGPESNEQFF
TRBV6-5	.	TRBJ1-2	TRBD1	TGTGCCAGCAGTTATGGTGAACAGGGGATCTATGGCTACACCTTC	CASSYGEQGIYGYTF
TRBV11-1	medium-sized	TRBJ1-4	.	TGTGCCAGCAGCGGGACGGATGAAAAACTGTTTTTT	CASSGTDEKLFF
TRBV12-3/TRBV12-4	.	TRBJ2-3	TRBD2	TGTGCCAGCAGTCTCGGGTGGGGGGGAGCGATAGATACGCAGTATTTT	CASSLGWGGAIDTQYF
TRBV28	once	TRBJ1-1	.	TGTGCCAGCAGTTACGGGCTTTGGACAGTCAACATGAACACTGAAGCTTTCTTT	CASSYGLWTVNMNTEAFF
TRBV6-6	few	TRBJ2-1	.	TGTGCCAGCAGTTACCCATCATCAGGGGATGAGCAGTTCTTC	CASSYPSSGDEQFF
TRBV20-1	.	TRBJ2-7	.	TGCAGTGCTAGAGATGGGCTCGAGCAGTACTTC	CSARDGLEQYF
TRBV27	medium-sized	TRBJ2-2	.	TGTGCCAGCAGCTTCATTCAGGGTTTTAACGGGGAGCTGTTTTTT	CASSFIQGFNGELFF
TRBV13	.	TRBJ2-5	TRBD2	TGTGCCAGCAGCTCCTGGGAGCTGAGCGGGGGGGCGAGGACCCAGTACTTC	CASSSWELSGGARTQYF
TRBV4-2	.	TRBJ1-2	.	TGTGCCAGCAGCCAAGACTTCGGCTACACCTTC	CASSQDFGYTF
TRBV20-1	.	TRBJ2-2	TRBD1	TGCAGTGCTAGGGGACAGGGTAAAGGAACCGGGGAGCTGTTTTTT	CSARGQGKGTGELFF
TRBV19	medium-sized	TRBJ2-6	.	TGTGCCAGTGGAATGAGCTCTGGGGCCAACGTCCTGACTTTC	CASGMSSGANVLTF
TRBV7-6	few	TRBJ2-5	TRBD2	TGTGCCAGCAGCTTCCTCAGCGGGGGGGAGACCCAGTACTTC	CASSFLSGGETQYF
TRBV11-1	medium-sized	TRBJ2-7	TRBD2	TGTGCCAGCAGCTCAGGGGGAGCTAGCGGGGAGGTCTACGAGCAGTACTTC	CASSSGGASGEVYEQYF
TRBV7-9	.	TRBJ2-3	TRBD2	TGTGCCAGCAGCTTAGGCGGGGGGAGGACAGATACGCAGTATTTT	CASSLGGGRTDTQYF
TRBV6-1	.	TRBJ2-5	.	TGTGCCAGCGAAAGCGGGTGGGGGCCCATTCGGGCCCAGTACTTC	CASESGWGPIRAQYF
TRBV7-2	.	TRBJ1-6	.	TGTGCCAGCACGAAGGTAGTTGGCTCACCCCTCCACTTT	CASTKVVGSPLHF
TRBV29-1	.	TRBJ1-5	.	TGCAGCGTCTCAGACAGTAATAGCAATCAGCCCCAGCATTTT	CSVSDSNSNQPQHF
TRBV5-1	few	TRBJ2-6	TRBD1	TGCGCCAGCAGCTTGTTAACAGGGGTTGGGGCCAACGTCCTGACTTTC	CASSLLTGVGANVLTF
TRBV7-2	.	TRBJ2-3	.	TGTGCCAGCAAAGAGGGTGGGGGAGGTGCAGATACGCAGTATTTT	CASKEGGGGADTQYF
TRBV6-1	.	TRBJ1-1	.	TGTGCCAGCATTGCCTATAGCACGACTCGGGAAGCTTTCTTT	CASIAYSTTREAFF
TRBV12-3/TRBV12-4	.	TRBJ2-4	.	TGTGCCAGCAGTAGCTACAGGGCTGGGTGGGACATTCAGTACTTC	CASSSYRAGWDIQYF
TRBV5-6	medium-sized	TRBJ2-1	.	TGTGCCAGCAGCTTGCCCTATTCCCACGATGAGCAGTTCTTC	CASSLPYSHDEQFF
TRBV12-3/TRBV12-4	few	TRBJ2-1	.	TGTGCCAGCAGCCCCAGGGACAATCTACTCAATGAGCAGTTCTTC	CASSPRDNLLNEQFF
TRBV5-1	few	TRBJ2-3	.	TGCGCCAGCAGCTTACAGATGTCCACAGATACGCAGTATTTT	CASSLQMSTDTQYF
TRBV5-6	.	TRBJ2-6	TRBD2	TGTGCCAGCAGCCCGGGGGGGGCTGGCTCTGGGGCCAACGTCCTGACTTTC	CASSPGGAGSGANVLTF
TRBV12-3/TRBV12-4	once	TRBJ1-5	.	TGTGCCAGCAGTTTGTCGTTGGGTCCTCAGCCCCAGCATTTT	CASSLSLGPQPQHF
TRBV4-2	.	TRBJ2-7	.	TGCGCCAGCAGCCAAGAATCAGGACGATACTACGAGCAGTACTTC	CASSQESGRYYEQYF
TRBV6-4	.	TRBJ2-1	.	TGTGCCAGCAGTGAAGATACAGGGTACAATGAGCAGTTCTTC	CASSEDTGYNEQFF
TRBV6-2/TRBV6-3	few	TRBJ2-5	TRBD2	TGTGCCAGCACCTACCGGGGGGGCCGGGAGACCCAGTACTTC	CASTYRGGRETQYF
TRBV5-5	medium-sized	TRBJ1-2	TRBD1	TGTGCCAGCAGATACCGGCCGGGACAGGGGGGCTATGGCTACACCTTC	CASRYRPGQGGYGYTF
TRBV7-9	.	TRBJ2-7	TRBD1	TGTGCCAGCAGCCTTACAGGGGACTACGAGCAGTACTTC	CASSLTGDYEQYF
TRBV19	medium-sized	TRBJ1-2	.	TGTGCCAGTAGTGCGGGCCTCTATGGCTACACCTTC	CASSAGLYGYTF
TRBV27	.	TRBJ2-7	.	TGTGCCAGCAGTCCGGGTAGCGGCCCCTACGAGCAGTACTTC	CASSPGSGPYEQYF
TRBV12-3/TRBV12-4	once	TRBJ2-3	TRBD2	TGTGCCAGCAGTTTTGGGACGGGGGGTCTCGGGTATTTT	CASSFGTGGLGYF
TRBV6-6	medium-sized	TRBJ2-5	.	TGTGCCAGCAGTTTGCGACTAGAAGAGACCCAGTACTTC	CASSLRLEETQYF
TRBV15	medium-sized	TRBJ1-6	TRBD1	TGTGCCACCAGCAAAACAGGGGCGGAAGGACCCCTCCACTTT	CATSKTGAEGPLHF
TRBV5-6	medium-sized	TRBJ2-3	TRBD1	TGTGCCAGCAGCCTTCCTTTCAGGGGGCACGCAGATACGCAGTATTTT	CASSLPFRGHADTQYF
TRBV6-1	.	TRBJ1-5	.	TGTGCCACCAATAGAGGGTATGACAATCAGCCCCAGCATTTT	CATNRGYDNQPQHF
TRBV6-1	medium-sized	TRBJ2-1	.	TGTGCCAGCAGTGTGGGCGGGGTCATCTACAATGAGCAGTTCTTC	CASSVGGVIYNEQFF
TRBV7-9	once	TRBJ2-1	TRBD2	TGTGCCAGCAGCCTCAAGCGGGGGGCCGCCAATGAGCAGTTCTTC	CASSLKRGAANEQFF
TRBV20-1	.	TRBJ1-4	.	TGCAGTGCTAGTACAGGCTTGGATGAAAAACTGTTTTTT	CSASTGLDEKLFF